The entry below gives a single T cell receptor beta chain sequence along with its context. This clonotype was observed at least ten times. Which antigen it targets is not known. There are no base qualities to consult, and no much larger clone falls within one base. The data are from a study of T-cell reconstitution after alpha-beta-depleted transplantation in children (dated by TCRdb to the mid-2010s). General notes on the study: The study quantitatively tracked T-cell immune reconstitution after TCRalphabeta/CD19-depleted allogeneic hematopoietic cell transplantation in children using TCR repertoire profiling. What the work shows at the level of the full study, not this receptor alone: The apparently early alphabetaT-cell count recovery about two months after transplant was reportedly dependent on only several hundred rapidly expanded clones derived from non-depleted graft cells. Over the following months the frequencies of hyperexpanded clones went down, and after one year T-cell counts and TCRbeta diversity were mostly credited to newly produced T cells. In some patients, the high TCRbeta diversity seen at day 60 was put down to recipient T cells and intrathymic progenitors that had survived conditioning.

Taken with the paper, the label for treatment or condition translates to: allogeneic hematopoietic cell transplantation with graft depleted of TCRalphabeta T cells and CD19 B cells. Transplant recipients were children who received TCRalphabeta/CD19-depleted allogeneic hematopoietic cell grafts. From the germline V gene, CDR1 is SGHRS and CDR2 is YFSETQ. V is pruned by 4 bases and J by 4 bases, leaving 9 bases of the junction without a gene match. Its CDR3 holds 15 amino acids, cysteine through phenylalanine. CDR3 DNA is the only sequence kept; it has 45 bases, read in frame from the first base. Libraries were built with PCR. Reads for this sample came from an Illumina HiSeq 2500. To normalize quantification of the TCRbeta repertoire, the TCR libraries were built with molecular barcoding that relied on unique molecular identifiers. TCRdb ran its own pipeline on the public reads, namely fastp trimming at Q25 and MiXCR clone calling, and kept in-frame beta chains. Each record represents a unique CDR3 protein, reported with the most common genes and DNA among its rows. For this sample the table gives 300,000 to 400,000 distinct CDR3 sequences, of which over 20% were detected only once. Of the sample, about 10% is held by the ten largest clones.

The sequenced sample was PBMCs, mostly from graft donor cells, obtained 180 days after TCRalphabeta/CD19-depleted stem cell transplant. Recombination linked TRBV5-1 to TRBJ2-7, with TRBD1 matching 9 junction bases. The sequence was collected from a male patient aged 5 to 17 who had a stem cell transplant for acute lymphoblastic leukemia, so the T cells may come from the graft donor. At the DNA level, the sequence is TGCGCCAGCAGCGTACTACCGGGACAGGGTTACGAGCAGTACTTC. Its product reads: CASSVLPGQGYEQYF.